These T cell receptor beta chains were read from a single sample in a study of OX40 agonist ivuxolimab in advanced cancers. Libraries were prepared by immunoSEQ multiplex PCR; TCRdb keeps only in-frame clonotypes and omits some of them. The table lists around 150,000 clones, approximately 90% of them singletons, with 1.1% in the top ten. The sample was CD4+ or CD8+ T cells sorted from blood, taken in a trial of the OX40 agonist ivuxolimab. The receptors were sampled from an adult with an advanced solid tumor such as melanoma, head and neck, liver or kidney cancer. Each CDR3 is given with its conserved first and last residue. The D gene is left open where the match is weak. Clone size is given for some rows only: seen once, a few or many times, or a class if the clone is expanded.

>TRBV10-2|TRBD2|once|TRBJ2-2
TGCGCCAGCAGTGAGTCACAACTAGCGGGAGGCCACCTCAACACCGGGGAGCTGTTTTTT
CASSESQLAGGHLNTGELFF
>TRBV18|TRBD1|NA|TRBJ2-4
TGTGCCAGCTCACCGACAGGGGGAGAAAACATTCAGTACTTC
CASSPTGGENIQYF
>TRBV5-6|NA|NA|TRBJ1-1
TGTGCCAGCAGCCCGACCGTGGGGCAGGGGCTGAACACTGAAGCTTTCTTT
CASSPTVGQGLNTEAFF
>TRBV19|NA|NA|TRBJ1-1
TGTGCCAGTAGTATAACGGGGGTGAACACTGAAGCTTTCTTT
CASSITGVNTEAFF
>TRBV14|NA|once|TRBJ2-7
TGTGCCAGCACGGACGGCTACGAGCAGTACTTC
CASTDGYEQYF
>TRBV6-4|TRBD2|NA|TRBJ2-7
TGTGCCAGCAGGCCCGGGACTAGCGGCCCCTACGAGCAGTACTTC
CASRPGTSGPYEQYF
>TRBV2|NA|NA|TRBJ1-2
TGTGCCAGCAGCCTACCAACCCCGGGACAAACCTATGGCTACACCTTC
CASSLPTPGQTYGYTF
>TRBV7-9|NA|NA|TRBJ2-1
TGTGCCAGCAGCCCTCAGGCGGGCTCCTACAATGAGCAGTTCTTC
CASSPQAGSYNEQFF
>TRBV9|TRBD1|NA|TRBJ2-7
TGTGCCAGCAGCGCCCGGGACAGACTGCCCTACGAGCAGTACTTC
CASSARDRLPYEQYF
>TRBV19|TRBD1|once|TRBJ1-1
TGTGCCAGTCAGGCAGGGGGCTTGAGCACTGAAGCTTTCTTT
CASQAGGLSTEAFF
>TRBV12-1|NA|NA|TRBJ2-1
TGTGCCAGCAGCTTTGGTCCCCCAACCCCCGGGACAGGGGTTAGGGATGAGCAGTTCTTC
CASSFGPPTPGTGVRDEQFF
>TRBV4-1|NA|few|TRBJ1-5
TGCGCCAGCAGCCAAGAGTACTGGCAGCCCCAGCATTTT
CASSQEYWQPQHF
>TRBV5-1|TRBD1|NA|TRBJ2-7
TGCGCCAGCAGCTTCCCCTCAACGACAGGGACCGACGAGCAGTACTTC
CASSFPSTTGTDEQYF
>TRBV11-2|NA|NA|TRBJ2-7
TGTGCCAGCAGCTTAAATGGAGCGAGCTCCTACGAGCAGTACTTC
CASSLNGASSYEQYF
>TRBV7-8|NA|NA|TRBJ1-1
TGTGCCAGCAGCTTAGTCGTCATGAACACTGAAGCTTTCTTT
CASSLVVMNTEAFF
>TRBV29-1|TRBD2|NA|TRBJ2-1
TGCAGCACCTCCCTAACCTCCAGGGGACATACCGGGACTAGCGAGGTGGATGAGCAGTTCTTC
CSTSLTSRGHTGTSEVDEQFF
>TRBV2|NA|NA|TRBJ1-6
TGTGCCAGCAGGGGGGGGTCAACTAATAATTCACCCCTCCACTTT
CASRGGSTNNSPLHF
>TRBV4-1|TRBD1|once|TRBJ1-5
TGCGCCAGCAGCCAAGACTGGGGACAGGGGGTTGGACAGCCCCAGCATTTT
CASSQDWGQGVGQPQHF
>TRBV10-3|NA|NA|TRBJ1-1
TGTGCCATCAGTGGAACTGACAGGATGAACACTGAAGCTTTCTTT
CAISGTDRMNTEAFF
>TRBV27|NA|NA|TRBJ2-6
TGTGCCAGCAGTTTACAGGGGGGCCGGAGTTCTGGGGCCAACGTCCTGACTTTC
CASSLQGGRSSGANVLTF
>TRBV9|NA|NA|TRBJ2-7
TGTGCCAGCAGCGTAACAGGGAGTTCCTACGAGCAGTACTTC
CASSVTGSSYEQYF
>TRBV6-1|NA|once|TRBJ2-1
TGTGCCAGCAGTGAAGATGGCGGAGCAAGGGGATCCTACAATGAGCAGTTCTTC
CASSEDGGARGSYNEQFF
>TRBV7-2|NA|few|TRBJ1-5
TGTGCCAGCAGCTTAGGGCTAGATCAGCCCCAGCATTTT
CASSLGLDQPQHF
>TRBV7-9|NA|once|TRBJ2-5
TGTGCCAGCAGCTTAGTGGGGGGTCAAGAGACCCAGTACTTC
CASSLVGGQETQYF
>TRBV6-1|NA|NA|TRBJ2-7
TGTGCCAGCAGTGGGGGGAATGCCTACGAGCAGTACTTC
CASSGGNAYEQYF
>TRBV7-2|NA|NA|TRBJ2-5
TGTGCCAGCAGCTTAGCTAGTTTAAGAGCGGAGACCCAGTACTTC
CASSLASLRAETQYF
>TRBV19|TRBD2|NA|TRBJ2-1
TGTGCCAGTAGGACTAGCGGGAGTGTAAATGAGCAGTTCTTC
CASRTSGSVNEQFF
>TRBV28|NA|NA|TRBJ1-2
TGTGCCAGCAGTAACGACCTCTATGGCTACACCTTC
CASSNDLYGYTF
>TRBV30|NA|NA|TRBJ1-1
TGTGCCTGGAGTGTACAGCAGAACACTGAAGCTTTCTTT
CAWSVQQNTEAFF
>TRBV19|TRBD1|NA|TRBJ1-2
TGTGCCAGTAACTCGGTACAGGGGGGTTCCTATGGCTACACCTTC
CASNSVQGGSYGYTF
>TRBV28|NA|NA|TRBJ1-4
TGTGCCAGCAGTCCCGCAGGGGCGGCTAATGAAAAACTGTTTTTT
CASSPAGAANEKLFF
>TRBV19|TRBD1|NA|TRBJ2-3
TGTGCCAGTAGTGTGCAGGGGGCAGATACGCAGTATTTT
CASSVQGADTQYF
>TRBV28|TRBD2|NA|TRBJ2-5
TGTGCCAGCAGTTTACTGGCTGCGGGAGGGTTTCAAGAGACCCAGTACTTC
CASSLLAAGGFQETQYF
>TRBV5-6|NA|NA|TRBJ1-1
TGTGCCAGCAACTCCAGGGCCCTCATGAACACTGAAGCTTTCTTT
CASNSRALMNTEAFF
>TRBV6-6|NA|NA|TRBJ2-7
TGTGCCAGCAACGCACTCCCGGGAAGAAGGAGTTACGAGCAGTACTTC
CASNALPGRRSYEQYF
>TRBV19|NA|NA|TRBJ2-7
TGTGCCAGTAGTATAGGAGGGACCCGCTACGAGCAGTACTTC
CASSIGGTRYEQYF
>TRBV5-1|NA|NA|TRBJ1-2
TGCGCCAGCAGCTTAACCGCCGGGACAATCTATGGCTACACCTTC
CASSLTAGTIYGYTF
>TRBV7-9|NA|NA|TRBJ1-4
TGTGCCAGCAGCCTCGAGGGAGGGGCAACTAATGAAAAACTGTTTTTT
CASSLEGGATNEKLFF
>TRBV11-2|NA|NA|TRBJ1-1
TGTGCCAGCAGCTTTTCCACTGAAGCTTTCTTT
CASSFSTEAFF
>TRBV30|TRBD1|NA|TRBJ1-2
TGTGCCTGGAGAACCCCGGGACAGGCGCCCGGCTACACCTTC
CAWRTPGQAPGYTF
>TRBV4-3|TRBD2|NA|TRBJ2-1
TGCGCCAGCAGCCAAGGTGGGGCAGCGGGAGTAAATGAGCAGTTCTTC
CASSQGGAAGVNEQFF
>TRBV7-9|NA|NA|TRBJ1-1
TGTGCCAGCACCGCTCAGAACACTGAAGCTTTCTTT
CASTAQNTEAFF
>TRBV9|TRBD2|once|TRBJ2-1
TGTGCCAGCAGCGTCCCCCCTAGCGGGAGTGGGGAGGTTGAGCAGTTCTTC
CASSVPPSGSGEVEQFF
>TRBV12-2|NA|NA|TRBJ2-7
TGTGCAAGTCGCTTAGGTACAGGAGGGGGTTTTAGCTCCTACGAGCAGTACTTC
CASRLGTGGGFSSYEQYF
>TRBV4-1|NA|many|TRBJ2-7
TGCGCCAGCAGCCTAGCGCAAAGCTCCTACGAGCAGTACTTC
CASSLAQSSYEQYF
>TRBV27|NA|NA|TRBJ2-6
TGTGCCAGCAGTTTATGGTCCTCTGGGGCCAACGTCCTGACTTTC
CASSLWSSGANVLTF
>TRBV14|NA|NA|TRBJ2-5
TGTGCCAGCAGCCAATTGGGGGGCGGAGAGACCCAGTACTTC
CASSQLGGGETQYF
>TRBV27|TRBD2|NA|TRBJ2-2
TGTGCCAGCACTAGCGGGACGAACACCGGGGAGCTGTTTTTT
CASTSGTNTGELFF
>TRBV7-9|NA|NA|TRBJ1-1
TGTGCCAGCAGCTATACAGATTACACTGAAGCTTTCTTT
CASSYTDYTEAFF
>TRBV28|TRBD1|NA|TRBJ1-2
TGTGCCAGCAGCCGAAGGGACAGGGTGGACTATGGCTACACCTTC
CASSRRDRVDYGYTF
>TRBV6-5|NA|NA|TRBJ2-5
TGTGCCAGCAGTTACTCGAACAGGGAGGAGACCCAGTACTTC
CASSYSNREETQYF
>TRBV29-1|TRBD2|NA|TRBJ2-1
TGCAGCATCCATCCCGGGACTAGCGTCCATGAGCAGTTCTTC
CSIHPGTSVHEQFF
>TRBV7-6|NA|NA|TRBJ2-1
TGTGCCAGCAGCCCAGGGCTACCTATCAATGAGCAGTTCTTC
CASSPGLPINEQFF
>TRBV5-8|NA|NA|TRBJ1-4
TGTGCCAGCAGCTTTGGGGGGGCAAGGGATGAAAAACTGTTTTTT
CASSFGGARDEKLFF
>TRBV7-8|TRBD1|NA|TRBJ2-2
TGTGCCAGCAGCGTGGGACAGGGGGCGCGACTGGCCGGGGAGCTGTTTTTT
CASSVGQGARLAGELFF
>TRBV5-1|NA|NA|TRBJ1-2
TGCGCCAGCAGCTCGTTGACCCCTCTCAGCATACATGGCTACACCTTC
CASSSLTPLSIHGYTF
>TRBV5-1|NA|NA|TRBJ1-5
TGCGCCAGCAGCTTGAAAGACTCCTACAATCAGCCCCAGCATTTT
CASSLKDSYNQPQHF
>TRBV5-4|NA|NA|TRBJ2-4
TGTGCCAGCAGCTTGGGGTCAGACGGGGGAAACATTCAGTACTTC
CASSLGSDGGNIQYF
>TRBV5-1|NA|NA|TRBJ2-5
TGCGCCAGCAGCCCGGGGGTCGTCCAAGAGACCCAGTACTTC
CASSPGVVQETQYF